This TCR beta chain derives from a study of blood T cells in healthy people across ages. General study findings and limits: Shifts in expanded clonotypes may have been confounded by donor CMV status, which was unknown.

A sample-barcoded 5' primer and a J-beta primer mix were used in a second PCR of about 7 to 12 cycles. TCRdb fed the 5' RACE reads into MiXCR, producing one record per CDR3 protein. The data show about 930,000 distinct CDR3 sequences, with 25% to 35% seen just once and 10% to 13% held by the top ten. This CDR3 is 13 amino acids long. V lost 4 bases and J lost 3; bases outside the gene matches: 3. Germline lookup yields CDR1 SGHKS and CDR2 YYEKEE (reference sequence). This clonotype has a handful of counts. Its antigen is not known. The same sample was also studied in work on T cells of mothers and their children. That work contributes: Material was donated by three healthy Caucasian mothers and their six children. In each mother, TCR beta CDR3 reads exceeded 10 million; in each child, they numbered some 3 million.

The TCR was taken from a woman between 35 and 50 years old in good health. The sequenced material came from blood. The V gene is TRBV5-5, the J gene TRBJ1-1, with 7 bases matching TRBD1. CDR3 sequence reads: CASSRDSHTEAFF. Here the CDR3 DNA reads TGTGCCAGCAGCCGGGACAGCCACACTGAAGCTTTCTTT.